The source of this TCR beta chain is a study of CD8+CD57+ T cells in acquired aplastic anemia. Germline V CDR1 and CDR2: SEHNR, FQNEAQ (reference sequence). The CDR3 loop spans 16 amino acids. The template used for profiling TCR beta VDJ and CDR3 was genomic DNA. TCRdb itself ran the reads through MiXCR, one entry per CDR3 protein. The profile covers around 150,000 distinct CDR3 sequences, with about 70% appearing a single time and 45% to 60% taken by the ten largest. Findings and caveats of the study: Researchers report that around 30 CD8+ CDR3 sequences appeared in both patients and controls.

Patients chosen for sequencing had CD8+CD57+ cells that had expanded, as shown by flow cytometry. In the case of this clonotype: The antigen remains unidentified. Germline and junction disagree at one end, which may indicate a read error.

The material sequenced was sorted CD4+, CD8+, or CD8+CD57+ T cells (not recorded which) from PBMCs. The TCR originated in a human donor with aplastic anemia. V and J are TRBV7-9 and TRBJ2-1, with D tentatively TRBD1 or TRBD2 (5 bases each). The CDR3 region is CASSQGSGTNNNEQFF. CDR3 DNA: TGCGCCAGCAGCCAAGGCTCCGGGACGAACAACAATGAGCAGTTCTTC.